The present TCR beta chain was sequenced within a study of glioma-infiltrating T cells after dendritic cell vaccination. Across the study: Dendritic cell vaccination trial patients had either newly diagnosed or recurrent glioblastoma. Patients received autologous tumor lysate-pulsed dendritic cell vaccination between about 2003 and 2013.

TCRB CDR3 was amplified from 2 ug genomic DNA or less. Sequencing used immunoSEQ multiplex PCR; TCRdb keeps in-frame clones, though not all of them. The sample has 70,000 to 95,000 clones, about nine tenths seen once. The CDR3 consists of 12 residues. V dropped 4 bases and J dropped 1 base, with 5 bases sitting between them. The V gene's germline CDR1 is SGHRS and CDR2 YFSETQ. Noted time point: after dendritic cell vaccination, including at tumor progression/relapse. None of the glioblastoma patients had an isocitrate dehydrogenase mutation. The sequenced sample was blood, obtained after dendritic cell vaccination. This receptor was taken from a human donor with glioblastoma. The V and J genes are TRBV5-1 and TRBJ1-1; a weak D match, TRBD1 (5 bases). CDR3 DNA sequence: TGCGCCAGCAGCGGACAGAACACTGAAGCTTTCTTT. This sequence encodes CASSGQNTEAFF.